These T cell receptor beta chains were read from a single sample in a study of T-cell memory formation after mild COVID-19. TCRdb re-called the 5' RACE reads with MiXCR, one entry per CDR3 protein. The sample includes 550,000 to 700,000 distinct CDR3 sequences, 17% of them seen just once. The sequencing input was PBMCs or a T cell subset sorted from them (not recorded which). These receptors originate from an adult woman who had mild COVID-19 (a few samples of this study predate the infection). Cell type and time point are not known. Both conserved end residues are part of each CDR3. Fields, in order: CDR3 protein, CDR3 DNA, D gene, J gene, V gene, clone size. The D gene is left open where the match is weak. Where a row states a size, it is once, few, many or the class of an expanded clone; other rows omit it.

CDR3: CASKLDAGTVGRGRPQHF; DNA: TGTGCCAGCAAGCTGGACGCCGGGACAGTCGGCAGAGGACGGCCCCAGCATTTT; D: TRBD1; J: TRBJ1-5; V: TRBV6-2/TRBV6-3; size: few
CDR3: CASSYSIGGDNYGYTF; DNA: TGTGCCAGCAGTTACTCGATTGGGGGGGACAACTATGGCTACACCTTC; D: .; J: TRBJ1-2; V: TRBV6-5; size: .
CDR3: CASSYSIYPQGSTGELFF; DNA: TGTGCCAGCAGTTACTCGATTTACCCCCAGGGGAGCACCGGGGAGCTGTTTTTT; D: .; J: TRBJ2-2; V: TRBV6-5; size: .
CDR3: CASSLVAAGSRETQYF; DNA: TGTGCCAGCAGCTTAGTAGCAGCGGGATCGCGGGAGACCCAGTACTTC; D: TRBD2; J: TRBJ2-5; V: TRBV7-2; size: few
CDR3: CAISLQGPVSGANVLTF; DNA: TGTGCCATCAGTCTACAGGGCCCGGTCTCTGGGGCCAACGTCCTGACTTTC; D: .; J: TRBJ2-6; V: TRBV10-3; size: few
CDR3: CSASVWIPLSPPYGYTF; DNA: TGCAGTGCTAGTGTCTGGATTCCCCTCTCTCCACCCTATGGCTACACCTTC; D: .; J: TRBJ1-2; V: TRBV20-1; size: .
CDR3: CASSLADRGYEQYF; DNA: TGTGCCAGCAGCTTGGCCGATAGGGGTTACGAGCAGTACTTC; D: .; J: TRBJ2-7; V: TRBV5-5; size: .
CDR3: CASNPGGGLNEQFF; DNA: TGTGCCAGCAACCCAGGGGGGGGGTTGAATGAGCAGTTCTTC; D: .; J: TRBJ2-1; V: TRBV7-9; size: few
CDR3: CATEGGTTRSTGELFF; DNA: TGTGCCACCGAGGGGGGAACAACTCGTAGTACCGGGGAGCTGTTTTTT; D: .; J: TRBJ2-2; V: TRBV24-1; size: .
CDR3: CASSLAGTGSSYEQYF; DNA: TGTGCCAGCAGCTTGGCAGGGACTGGATCCTCCTACGAGCAGTACTTC; D: .; J: TRBJ2-7; V: TRBV5-4; size: .
CDR3: CASSQDLAGGADTQYF; DNA: TGTGCCAGCAGCCAAGATCTAGCGGGGGGGGCAGATACGCAGTATTTT; D: TRBD2; J: TRBJ2-3; V: TRBV3-1; size: .
CDR3: CASSESPGNTEAFF; DNA: TGCGCCAGCAGCGAAAGCCCTGGGAACACTGAAGCTTTCTTT; D: .; J: TRBJ1-1; V: TRBV5-1; size: .
CDR3: CASSLWGAGETQYF; DNA: TGTGCCAGCAGCTTATGGGGGGCCGGAGAGACCCAGTACTTC; D: .; J: TRBJ2-5; V: TRBV7-2; size: .
CDR3: CASSRRGTSGSQDTQYF; DNA: TGTGCCAGCAGCCGCAGGGGGACTAGCGGGTCACAAGATACGCAGTATTTT; D: TRBD2; J: TRBJ2-3; V: TRBV3-1; size: .
CDR3: CASSLPIAGDYGYTF; DNA: TGCGCCAGCAGCCTACCGATCGCAGGGGACTATGGCTACACCTTC; D: .; J: TRBJ1-2; V: TRBV5-1; size: few
CDR3: CASSQSERGGWETQYF; DNA: TGCGCCAGCAGCCAGTCAGAGCGGGGGGGCTGGGAGACCCAGTACTTC; D: TRBD2; J: TRBJ2-5; V: TRBV4-1; size: .
CDR3: CASSQDGRLAGGYNEQFF; DNA: TGCGCCAGCAGCCAAGATGGGCGACTAGCGGGAGGGTACAATGAGCAGTTCTTC; D: TRBD2; J: TRBJ2-1; V: TRBV4-1; size: .
CDR3: CSARDLRGTEAFF; DNA: TGCAGTGCTAGAGATCTTAGAGGGACAGAAGCTTTCTTT; D: .; J: TRBJ1-1; V: TRBV20-1; size: many
CDR3: CASRKEGNTGELFF; DNA: TGTGCCAGCAGGAAGGAGGGCAACACCGGGGAGCTGTTTTTT; D: .; J: TRBJ2-2; V: TRBV7-2; size: .
CDR3: CASSLEPGADTEAFF; DNA: TGCGCCAGCAGCTTGGAGCCGGGGGCGGACACTGAAGCTTTCTTT; D: .; J: TRBJ1-1; V: TRBV5-1; size: few
CDR3: CAISGSSGNPYEQYF; DNA: TGTGCCATCAGTGGCTCCAGCGGGAACCCCTACGAGCAGTACTTC; D: TRBD2; J: TRBJ2-7; V: TRBV10-3; size: .
CDR3: CASSLRGLSTGSRSRFF; DNA: TGTGCCAGCAGTTTACGCGGGCTGAGTACGGGTTCCCGAAGCAGGTTCTTC; D: .; J: TRBJ2-1; V: TRBV27; size: .
CDR3: CASSLSTSHASYEQYF; DNA: TGTGCCAGCAGTTTATCGACTTCCCATGCGAGCTACGAGCAGTACTTC; D: .; J: TRBJ2-7; V: TRBV27; size: .
CDR3: CSARDLLSGYHEQYF; DNA: TGCAGTGCTAGGGATCTCCTATCTGGGTACCACGAGCAGTACTTC; D: .; J: TRBJ2-7; V: TRBV20-1; size: few
CDR3: CASSSGTSGDYEQYF; DNA: TGTGCCAGCAGTTCCGGGACTAGCGGGGACTACGAGCAGTACTTC; D: TRBD2; J: TRBJ2-7; V: TRBV27; size: .
CDR3: CASSLDFANNEQFF; DNA: TGTGCCAGCAGCTTGGATTTTGCTAACAATGAGCAGTTCTTC; D: .; J: TRBJ2-1; V: TRBV7-9; size: few
CDR3: CSAQPSGRTFYNEQFF; DNA: TGCAGTGCTCAGCCCAGCGGGAGGACCTTCTACAATGAGCAGTTCTTC; D: TRBD2; J: TRBJ2-1; V: TRBV20-1; size: .
CDR3: CASSFGSDNQPQHF; DNA: TGTGCCAGCAGTTTCGGGTCGGATAATCAGCCCCAGCATTTT; D: .; J: TRBJ1-5; V: TRBV12-3/TRBV12-4; size: few
CDR3: CASSRQLNTGELFF; DNA: TGTGCCAGTTCCCGACAGCTCAACACCGGGGAGCTGTTTTTT; D: .; J: TRBJ2-2; V: TRBV5-4; size: few
CDR3: CASSLGGAFYGYTF; DNA: TGTGCCAGCAGTCTAGGGGGCGCGTTCTATGGCTACACCTTC; D: TRBD1; J: TRBJ1-2; V: TRBV6-5; size: .
CDR3: CASSPTGPTGELFF; DNA: TGTGCCAGCAGCCCTACAGGGCCCACCGGGGAGCTGTTTTTT; D: .; J: TRBJ2-2; V: TRBV7-8; size: few
CDR3: CASSLSREVEQYF; DNA: TGTGCCAGCAGCTTAAGTAGGGAGGTCGAGCAGTACTTC; D: .; J: TRBJ2-7; V: TRBV7-9; size: .
CDR3: CASSLDPGDTDTQYF; DNA: TGTGCCAGCAGCTTAGATCCGGGGGACACAGATACGCAGTATTTT; D: .; J: TRBJ2-3; V: TRBV7-2; size: .
CDR3: CANNSCDDGSKNRTYYGYTF; DNA: TGTGCCAACAACAGCTGTGATGACGGCAGCAAGAACCGGACTTACTATGGCTACACCTTC; D: .; J: TRBJ1-2; V: TRBV21-1; size: few
CDR3: CAISESKARGNIQYF; DNA: TGTGCCATCAGTGAGTCGAAAGCCAGGGGAAACATTCAGTACTTC; D: .; J: TRBJ2-4; V: TRBV10-3; size: few
CDR3: CASSVRGGDKTDTQYF; DNA: TGTGCCAGCAGCGTCCGCGGGGGGGATAAGACAGATACGCAGTATTTT; D: TRBD2; J: TRBJ2-3; V: TRBV9; size: few
CDR3: CASSPRDRGPHEQYF; DNA: TGTGCCAGCAGCCCCCGGGACAGGGGTCCCCACGAGCAGTACTTC; D: TRBD1; J: TRBJ2-7; V: TRBV7-2; size: .
CDR3: CASRVLAVGNEQFF; DNA: TGTGCCAGCAGGGTACTAGCGGTAGGGAATGAGCAGTTCTTC; D: TRBD2; J: TRBJ2-1; V: TRBV6-2/TRBV6-3; size: few
CDR3: CSVNEPGTEAFF; DNA: TGCAGCGTTAATGAGCCGGGAACTGAAGCTTTCTTT; D: .; J: TRBJ1-1; V: TRBV29-1; size: .
CDR3: CASSVPDRVGETQYF; DNA: TGTGCCAGCAGTGTGCCTGACAGGGTTGGAGAGACCCAGTACTTC; D: TRBD1; J: TRBJ2-5; V: TRBV25-1; size: .
CDR3: CATSSPWTGENEQFF; DNA: TGTGCCACCAGCAGTCCCTGGACAGGGGAAAATGAGCAGTTCTTC; D: TRBD1; J: TRBJ2-1; V: TRBV15; size: .
CDR3: CASSLRPVTTGELFF; DNA: TGTGCCAGCAGTTTGCGGCCGGTGACCACCGGGGAGCTGTTTTTT; D: .; J: TRBJ2-2; V: TRBV12-3/TRBV12-4; size: few
CDR3: CSVGIGQRTDTQYF; DNA: TGCAGTGTTGGCATCGGGCAGCGCACAGATACGCAGTATTTT; D: .; J: TRBJ2-3; V: TRBV20-1; size: .
CDR3: CATSGGQGLETQYF; DNA: TGTGCCACCAGTGGCGGGCAGGGGCTAGAGACCCAGTACTTC; D: .; J: TRBJ2-5; V: TRBV24-1; size: few
CDR3: CASSIRLGYEQYF; DNA: TGTGCCAGCAGCATTAGGCTGGGCTACGAGCAGTACTTC; D: .; J: TRBJ2-7; V: TRBV7-9; size: .
CDR3: CASRRDRDSYEQYF; DNA: TGTGCCAGCAGACGAGACAGGGACTCCTACGAGCAGTACTTC; D: TRBD1; J: TRBJ2-7; V: TRBV6-6; size: few
CDR3: CASSYSGTISYEQYF; DNA: TGTGCCAGCAGTTACTCCGGGACTATCTCCTACGAGCAGTACTTC; D: TRBD2; J: TRBJ2-7; V: TRBV12-3/TRBV12-4; size: few
CDR3: CASSLALVFGELFF; DNA: TGTGCCAGCAGCTTAGCGCTTGTGTTCGGGGAGCTGTTTTTT; D: .; J: TRBJ2-2; V: TRBV7-9; size: .
CDR3: CASSLEQAKNIQYF; DNA: TGTGCCAGCAGCTTAGAGCAAGCCAAAAACATTCAGTACTTC; D: .; J: TRBJ2-4; V: TRBV5-6; size: few
CDR3: CSVEDRGAPLNEQFF; DNA: TGCAGCGTTGAAGATCGAGGGGCCCCTCTCAATGAGCAGTTCTTC; D: .; J: TRBJ2-1; V: TRBV29-1; size: few